These 20 T cell receptor beta chains share one sample of origin, sequenced in a study of cytotoxic CD8 clonotypes in ibrutinib-treated CLL (dated by TCRdb to the early 2020s). The sample's time point label is to be understood as: 24 months on ibrutinib. Library preparation used the immunoSEQ multiplex PCR assay. The table was pulled from immuneACCESS by TCRdb, which kept in-frame rearrangements only. Such tables lose some clones; where checked, under half of the loss comes from unresolved V genes, and the rest has no known cause. The sample table holds more than 75,000 clones, of which over 60% were seen once. The ten largest clones add up to 20% to 25% of the sample. Source: PBMCs, taken after 24 months of ibrutinib treatment. Receptor source: a human donor with chronic lymphocytic leukemia.

The V and J genes are TRBV30 and TRBJ2-7, with 7 bases identical to TRBD1. Per germline, CDR1 GTSNPN and CDR2 SVGIG (reference sequence). V gave up 2 bases and J gave up 2 bases; unmatched junction bases: 3. The CDR3 has 13 residues. The CDR3 coding sequence is TGTGCCTGGAGTCGGGACAGTGCCTACGAGCAGTACTTC. Amino acid sequence: CAWSRDSAYEQYF. The full variable domain, rest sourced from reference TRBV30 and TRBJ2-7, is SQTIHQWPATLVQPVGSPLSLECTVEGTSNPNLYWYRQAAGRGLQLLFYSVGIGQISSEVPQNLSASRPQDRQFILSSKKLLLSDSGFYLCAWSRDSAYEQYFGPGTRLTVT.

The rearrangement links TRBV27 to TRBJ1-4, with D maybe TRBD1 (6 bases). V was clipped by 6 bases and J by 3 bases, with 8 bases between them. This CDR3 region has 13 residues. CDR1 is MNHEY, CDR2 SMNVEV, per germline (reference sequence). CDR3 in DNA: TGTGCCAGCAGACAGGGAGCTAATGAAAAACTGTTTTTT. Its protein is CASRQGANEKLFF.

This rearrangement joins TRBV7-3 to TRBJ2-7, with D hard to call. Trimming removed 5 bases from V and 6 bases from J, with 17 bases in between. CDR1 and CDR2 (germline): SGHTA, FQGTGA. The CDR3 sequence is 14 residues long. The CDR3 is CASSHRASGSEQYF. DNA for the CDR3: TGTGCCAGCAGCCACCGGGCTTCGGGTAGCGAGCAGTACTTC.

The chain is built from TRBV6-1 and TRBJ1-1; D unresolved. The V gene's germline CDR1 is MNHNS and CDR2 SASEGT. This CDR3 comprises 14 residues. Trimming took 8 bases from V and 0 from J, leaving 13 bases between them. Written as DNA, the CDR3 is TGTGCCAGCGAGGAGGCGGGCCTGAACACTGAAGCTTTCTTT. It codes for CASEEAGLNTEAFF.

This clone has just one count. The chain's CDR3 is CASSYSRTGVGYTF. CDR3 nucleotides: TGTGCCAGCAGTTACTCTCGGACAGGGGTTGGCTACACCTTC. The chain employs TRBV6-5 and TRBJ1-2; 9 positions match TRBD1. Germline-derived CDR1 and CDR2 are MNHEY and SVGAGI. The CDR3 length is 14 residues. The ends lost 0 bases at V and 7 bases at J; junction bases unmatched: 3.

This chain connects TRBV7-2 to TRBJ2-2; D remains ambiguous. Germline V gene lookup returns CDR1 SGHTA and CDR2 FQGNSA. The V gene lost 4 bases and the J gene lost 8 bases, with 11 bases spanning the gap. The CDR3 is made up of 13 amino acids. In DNA form, the CDR3 reads TGTGCCAGCAGCTCTAGAGCTGCGGGGGAGCTGTTTTTT. It encodes CASSSRAAGELFF.

The J gene is TRBJ2-1, the V gene TRBV4-1, with 7 bases lining up with TRBD1. With 2 bases clipped from V and 6 bases from J, the junction kept 10 bases outside the gene matches. CDR3 length: 16 residues. Germline CDR1 MGHRA, CDR2 YSYEKL. CDR3 protein: CASSQTRQGESNEQFF. The CDR3, as DNA: TGCGCCAGCAGCCAAACCCGGCAGGGGGAAAGCAATGAGCAGTTCTTC.

The chain joins TRBV12-5 to TRBJ1-5; 9 bases map to TRBD1. The CDR3 totals 14 residues. V shed 3 bases and J 7 bases; nucleotides not matched to a gene: 4. CDR1 LGHNT and CDR2 FRNRAP come from the germline V gene. The CDR3 loop reads CASGFGQGWQPQHF. The CDR3 DNA sequence: TGTGCTAGTGGTTTCGGACAGGGGTGGCAGCCCCAGCATTTT. Using reference TRBV12-5 and TRBJ1-5 for the parts outside the CDR3, the full variable domain is DARVTQTPRHKVTEMGQEVTMRCQPILGHNTVFWYRQTMMQGLELLAYFRNRAPLDDSGMPKDRFSAEMPDATLATLKIQPSEPRDSAVYFCASGFGQGWQPQHFGDGTRLSIL.

The gene calls are TRBV5-4 and TRBJ2-5; D unresolved. The length of the CDR3 is 13 residues. Germline V gives CDR1 SGHNT, CDR2 YYREEE (reference sequence). V was trimmed by 4 bases and J by 1 base, leaving 8 bases between them. The CDR3 is CASSRELQETQYF. The CDR3 nucleotides are TGTGCCAGCAGCAGAGAACTCCAAGAGACCCAGTACTTC. Full variable domain (outside the CDR3, taken from reference TRBV5-4 and TRBJ2-5): ETGVTQSPTHLIKTRGQQVTLRCSSQSGHNTVSWYQQALGQGPQFIFQYYREEENGRGNFPPRFSGLQFPNYSSELNVNALELDDSALYLCASSRELQETQYFGPGTRLLVL.

V usage is TRBV5-1 and J usage is TRBJ2-7, with TRBD1 identical over 9 bases. The CDR3 sequence is 15 residues long. J gave up 6 bases and V 0 bases, and 7 bases lay outside the gene matches. CDR1 is SGHRS, CDR2 YFSETQ, per germline. CDR3 sequence (DNA): TGCGCCAGCAGCTTGGAGACAGGGGGAACGGGCGAGCAGTACTTC. Amino acids: CASSLETGGTGEQYF.

As DNA, the CDR3 is TGTGCCAGCAGTTTGGCGGGACCGCAAAATCAGCCCCAGCATTTT. This encodes CASSLAGPQNQPQHF. The chain employs TRBV28 and TRBJ1-5; possible D gene TRBD1, 5 bases. This CDR3 is 15 amino acids long. The germline V gene has CDR1 MDHEN and CDR2 SYDVKM. V lost 3 bases to trimming and J lost 4 bases, with 13 bases between them. Full variable domain (remainder filled in from reference TRBV28 and TRBJ1-5): DVKVTQSSRYLVKRTGEKVFLECVQDMDHENMFWYRQDPGLGLRLIYFSYDVKMKEKGDIPEGYSVSREKKERFSLILESASTNQTSMYLCASSLAGPQNQPQHFGDGTRLSIL.

V usage is TRBV7-8 and J usage is TRBJ1-5; 8 bases are a match to TRBD1. Germline trimming cut 3 bases from V and 2 bases from J; bases unmatched to any gene: 6. The CDR3 loop spans 16 amino acids. Germline-derived CDR1 and CDR2 are SGHVS and FQNEAQ. The DNA for the CDR3 is TGTGCCAGCAGCTTCTTAGGACAGGGTGGCAATCAGCCCCAGCATTTT. It codes for CASSFLGQGGNQPQHF.

V gene TRBV29-1 combines with J gene TRBJ1-1, with a tentative D call TRBD1 (5 bases). V was clipped by 4 bases and J by 3 bases, with 6 bases between them. This CDR3 spans 11 amino acids. Germline-derived CDR1 and CDR2 are SQVTM and ANQGSEA. The CDR3 protein is CSVGGDTEAFF. The CDR3 coding sequence is TGCAGCGTTGGGGGGGACACTGAAGCTTTCTTT.

V gene TRBV28 combines with J gene TRBJ2-7, with 9 bases fitting TRBD2. Losses at the gene ends were 3 bases for V and 7 bases for J; bases not matched to a gene: 4. Germline loops: CDR1 MDHEN, CDR2 SYDVKM. CDR3 length: 13 residues. Here the CDR3 reads CASSLESGREQYF. The CDR3 DNA reads as TGTGCCAGCAGTTTGGAGAGCGGGAGGGAGCAGTACTTC. Full variable domain (rest looked up from reference TRBV28 and TRBJ2-7): DVKVTQSSRYLVKRTGEKVFLECVQDMDHENMFWYRQDPGLGLRLIYFSYDVKMKEKGDIPEGYSVSREKKERFSLILESASTNQTSMYLCASSLESGREQYFGPGTRLTVT.

The chain combines TRBV5-1 with TRBJ1-3, with D possibly matching TRBD1 (6 bases). Per the germline V gene, CDR1 is SGHRS and CDR2 is YFSETQ. The CDR3 contains 16 residues. V lost 1 base, J lost 0 bases, and 11 bases lay in between. The CDR3 nucleotides are TGCGCCAGCAGCTTGATAGGGGGACCCTCTGGAAACACCATATATTTT. It yields the protein CASSLIGGPSGNTIYF.

The rearrangement uses TRBV10-3 and TRBJ2-7, with D hard to call. Germline V CDR1 and CDR2: ENHRY, SYGVKD. V shed 0 bases and J shed 5 bases, with 11 bases lying between them. The CDR3 is made up of 14 amino acids. The DNA for the CDR3 is TGTGCCATCAGTGAGTCATCGGGTTGGGACGAGCAGTACTTC. The encoded protein is CAISESSGWDEQYF.

This clone was found once. The chain links TRBV6-1 to TRBJ2-3; 10 nucleotides agree with TRBD1. Trimming cost V 4 bases and J 4 bases; bases outside gene matches: 5. Germline V gene sequence: CDR1 MNHNS, CDR2 SASEGT. This CDR3 has 15 residues. CDR3 protein: CASSGRTGGADTQYF. The CDR3 DNA reads TGTGCCAGCAGTGGACGGACAGGGGGGGCAGATACGCAGTATTTT.

J is TRBJ1-1 and V is TRBV7-9; D gene uncertain. This CDR3 spans 14 amino acids. Trimming took off 2 bases at V and 8 bases at J, with 15 bases between the two ends. The germline V gene has CDR1 SEHNR and CDR2 FQNEAQ (reference sequence). DNA of the CDR3: TGTGCCAGCAGCTTAAGGGCCGCAGATAGAGAAGCTTTCTTT. This encodes CASSLRAADREAFF.

The chain combines TRBV28 with TRBJ1-2; unclear D gene. Germline CDR1 and CDR2: MDHEN and SYDVKM. V was pared by 6 bases and J by 4 bases, with 18 bases between. This CDR3 contains 15 residues. CDR3 protein: CASRAAAARFYGYTF. Here the CDR3 DNA reads TGTGCCAGCAGGGCGGCGGCGGCCCGTTTCTATGGCTACACCTTC.

This chain connects TRBV2 to TRBJ1-1, with 8 bases matching TRBD1. The CDR3 is made up of 14 amino acids. Germline V gives CDR1 SNHLY, CDR2 FYNNEI. V lost 5 bases and J lost 3; bases outside the gene matches: 5. The CDR3 DNA sequence: TGTGCCAGCAGTTTCGACAGGGGAGACACTGAAGCTTTCTTT. Translated: CASSFDRGDTEAFF.